The present entry profiles one T cell receptor (beta chain) with its context. The data stem from a study of glioma-infiltrating T cells after dendritic cell vaccination. Indicated time point: after dendritic cell vaccination, including at tumor progression/relapse. The CDR3 runs to 11 residues. Trimming took off 7 bases at V and 10 bases at J, with 13 bases between the two ends. Germline CDR1 is LNHDA and CDR2 is SQIVND (reference sequence). Profiled with immunoSEQ multiplex PCR; TCRdb holds only in-frame clones, not every one. The table shows about 76,000 clones, with roughly 84% occurring only once.

This clonotype originated in a human donor with glioblastoma. V and J are TRBV19 and TRBJ1-1; D is unresolved. Here the sequenced sample was blood, taken after dendritic cell vaccination. CDR3 protein: CASTIAAAAFF. DNA for the CDR3: TGTGCCAGTACCATCGCGGCAGCAGCTTTCTTT.